This T cell receptor (beta chain) stems from a study of molecular identifiers for immune sequencing clone quantification. Study-wide results and limits: Over 99% of effector molecules, yet under 1% of naive-cell molecules, were held by clones above 20 RNA copies.

This clonotype has a count of ten or more. The antigen is undetermined. TCRdb reanalysed the PCR reads using MiXCR and keeps one entry per CDR3 protein. Of about 630,000 distinct CDR3 sequences in the sample, about 25% were seen once. Trimming took 6 bases from V and 7 from J, leaving 10 bases between them. The CDR3 extends over 11 amino acids. CDR1 DFQATT and CDR2 SNEGSKA come from the germline V gene (reference sequence). The sequencing sample was made of naive CD8+ T cells from blood, with Jurkat cell RNA spiked in. Subset specified: FACS-sorted CD8+CD4-CCR7+CD45RA+ naive T cells. This clonotype originated in a human donor in good health. Some libraries in this study had Jurkat cell RNA spiked in. The chain is built from TRBV20-1 and TRBJ2-1, with D possibly matching TRBD1 (6 bases). DNA of the CDR3: TGCAGTGCGGATACAGGGAATGAGCAGTTCTTC. This translates into CSADTGNEQFF.